This T cell receptor beta chain was sequenced in a study of T cell responses to AZD1222 COVID-19 vaccine. Details on this clone: Its antigen is unidentified.

The assay was immunoSEQ multiplex PCR, and TCRdb's table has in-frame clones only and misses some. The sample records approximately 96,000 clones, 86% being singletons. The study's findings and limits: Donors were chiefly white British, with a greater number of females, and clonal diversity was perhaps underestimated. Only 5 or 6 people who got AZD1222 tested seropositive at baseline. Nearly half of spike-specific TCRs reportedly target variant regions that are unmutated in the B.1.351 and B.1.1.7 variants.

The material sequenced was peripheral blood, taken 28 days after the second AZD1222 dose. This receptor was obtained from an adult who received the AZD1222 COVID-19 vaccine.

The CDR3 protein is CASSTTGNYGYTF. CDR3 sequence (DNA): TGTGCCAGCAGCACGACGGGCAACTATGGCTACACCTTC. The chain joins TRBV6-2 or TRBV6-3 to TRBJ1-2; no clear D. The length of the CDR3 is 13 residues. Per germline, CDR1 MNHEY and CDR2 SVGEGT. The V end lost 6 bases, the J end lost 2 bases, and 10 bases lay between the germline ends.